This T cell receptor beta chain stems from a study of T cell changes during pregnancy in multiple sclerosis. TCRdb's copy holds only in-frame clones and misses some; the assay was immunoSEQ multiplex PCR. The top ten clones hold roughly 6.9% of a sample with tens of thousands of clones, roughly nine tenths of them seen once. The receptor comes from a female donor with multiple sclerosis, enrolled in a pregnancy study. The sequencing used CD8+ T cells from peripheral blood mononuclear cells, collected in the second trimester of pregnancy.

The CDR3 DNA reads as TGTGCCAGCAGCTTAGAAGGCAGGGGTGGGGACTATGGCTACACCTTC. Its translation: CASSLEGRGGDYGYTF. The V and J genes are TRBV11-3 and TRBJ1-2, with TRBD1 as a possible D gene (6 bases). V was pared by 0 bases and J by 3 bases, with 14 bases between. Per the germline V gene, CDR1 is SGHNT and CDR2 is YENEEA. The CDR3 runs 16 residues.